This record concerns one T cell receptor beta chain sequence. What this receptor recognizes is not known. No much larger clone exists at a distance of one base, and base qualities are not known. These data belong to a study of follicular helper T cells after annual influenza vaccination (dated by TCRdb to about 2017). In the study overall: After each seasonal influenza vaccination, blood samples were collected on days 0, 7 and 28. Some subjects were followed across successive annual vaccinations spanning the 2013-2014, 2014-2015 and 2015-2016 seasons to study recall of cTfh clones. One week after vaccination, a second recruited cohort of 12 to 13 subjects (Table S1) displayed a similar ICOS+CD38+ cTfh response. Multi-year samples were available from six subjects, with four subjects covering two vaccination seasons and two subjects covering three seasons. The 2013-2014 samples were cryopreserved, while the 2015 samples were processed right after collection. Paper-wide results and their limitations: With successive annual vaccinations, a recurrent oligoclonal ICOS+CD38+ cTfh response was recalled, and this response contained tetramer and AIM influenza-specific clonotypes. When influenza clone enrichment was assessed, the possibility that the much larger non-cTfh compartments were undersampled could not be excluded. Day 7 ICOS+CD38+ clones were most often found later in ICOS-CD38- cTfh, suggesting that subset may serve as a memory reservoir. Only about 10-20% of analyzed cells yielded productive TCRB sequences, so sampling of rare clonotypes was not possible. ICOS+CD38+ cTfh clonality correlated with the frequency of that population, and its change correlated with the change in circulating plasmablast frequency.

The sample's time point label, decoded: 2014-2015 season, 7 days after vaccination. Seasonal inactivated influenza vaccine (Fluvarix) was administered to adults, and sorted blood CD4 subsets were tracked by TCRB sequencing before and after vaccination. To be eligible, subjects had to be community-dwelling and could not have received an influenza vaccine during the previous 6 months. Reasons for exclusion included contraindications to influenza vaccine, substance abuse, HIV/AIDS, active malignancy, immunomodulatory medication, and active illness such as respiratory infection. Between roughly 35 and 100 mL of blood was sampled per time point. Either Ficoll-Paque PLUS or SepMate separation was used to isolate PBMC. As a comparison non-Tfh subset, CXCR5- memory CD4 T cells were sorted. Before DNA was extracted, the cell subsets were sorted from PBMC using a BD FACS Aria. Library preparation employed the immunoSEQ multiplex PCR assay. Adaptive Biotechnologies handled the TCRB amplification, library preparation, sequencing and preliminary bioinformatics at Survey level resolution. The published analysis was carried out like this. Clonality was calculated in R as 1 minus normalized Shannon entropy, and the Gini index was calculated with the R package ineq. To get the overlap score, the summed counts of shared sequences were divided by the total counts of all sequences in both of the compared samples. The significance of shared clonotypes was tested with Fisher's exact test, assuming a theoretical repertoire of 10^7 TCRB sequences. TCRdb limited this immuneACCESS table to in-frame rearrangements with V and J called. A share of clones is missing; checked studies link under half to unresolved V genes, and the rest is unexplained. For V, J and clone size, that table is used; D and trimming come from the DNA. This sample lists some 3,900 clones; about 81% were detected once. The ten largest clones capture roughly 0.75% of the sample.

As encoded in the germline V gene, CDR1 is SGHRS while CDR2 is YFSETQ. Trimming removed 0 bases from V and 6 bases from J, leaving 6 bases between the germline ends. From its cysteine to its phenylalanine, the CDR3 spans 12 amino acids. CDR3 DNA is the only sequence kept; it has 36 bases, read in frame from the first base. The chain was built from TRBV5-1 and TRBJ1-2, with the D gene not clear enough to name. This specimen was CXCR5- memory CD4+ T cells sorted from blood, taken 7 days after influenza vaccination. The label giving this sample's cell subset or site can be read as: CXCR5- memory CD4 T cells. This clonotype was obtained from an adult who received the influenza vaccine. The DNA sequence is TGCGCCAGCAGCTTGGACATAAATGGCTACACCTTC. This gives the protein CASSLDINGYTF. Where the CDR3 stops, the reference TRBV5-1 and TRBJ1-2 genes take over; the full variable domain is KAGVTQTPRYLIKTRGQQVTLSCSPISGHRSVSWYQQTPGQGLQFLFEYFSETQRNKGNFPGRFSGRQFSNSRSEMNVSTLELGDSALYLCASSLDINGYTFGSGTRLTVV.